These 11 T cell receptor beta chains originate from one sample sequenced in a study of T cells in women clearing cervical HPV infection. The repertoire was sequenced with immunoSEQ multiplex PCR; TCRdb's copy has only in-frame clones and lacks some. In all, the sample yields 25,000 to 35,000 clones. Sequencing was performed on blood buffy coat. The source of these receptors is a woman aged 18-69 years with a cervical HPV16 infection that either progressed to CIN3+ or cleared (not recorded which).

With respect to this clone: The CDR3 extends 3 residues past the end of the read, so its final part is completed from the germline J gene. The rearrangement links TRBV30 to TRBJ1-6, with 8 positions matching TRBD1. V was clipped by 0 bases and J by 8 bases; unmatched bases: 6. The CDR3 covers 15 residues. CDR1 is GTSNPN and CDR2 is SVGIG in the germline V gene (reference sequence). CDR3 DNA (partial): TGTGCCTGGAGTGTACTAACAGGGGGGGATTCACCC. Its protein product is CAWSVLTGGDSP. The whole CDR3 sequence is CAWSVLTGGDSPLHF.

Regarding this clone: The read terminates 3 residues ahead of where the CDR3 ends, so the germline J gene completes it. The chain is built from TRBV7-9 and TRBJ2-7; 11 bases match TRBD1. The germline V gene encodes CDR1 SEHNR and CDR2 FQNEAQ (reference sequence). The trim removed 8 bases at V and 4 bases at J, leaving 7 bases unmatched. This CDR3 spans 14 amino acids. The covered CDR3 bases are TGTGCCAGCGACCCCGGGACAGGGGGATACGAG. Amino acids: CASDPGTGGYE. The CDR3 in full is CASDPGTGGYEQYF.

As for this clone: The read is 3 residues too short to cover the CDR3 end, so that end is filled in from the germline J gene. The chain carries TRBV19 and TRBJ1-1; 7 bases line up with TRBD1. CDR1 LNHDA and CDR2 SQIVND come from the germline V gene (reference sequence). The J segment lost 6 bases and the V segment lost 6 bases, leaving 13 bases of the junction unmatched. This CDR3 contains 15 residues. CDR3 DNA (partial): TGTGCCAGTAGCCTAAGTCGGAGACAGGGCGCTGAA. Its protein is CASSLSRRQGAE. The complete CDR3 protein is CASSLSRRQGAEAFF.

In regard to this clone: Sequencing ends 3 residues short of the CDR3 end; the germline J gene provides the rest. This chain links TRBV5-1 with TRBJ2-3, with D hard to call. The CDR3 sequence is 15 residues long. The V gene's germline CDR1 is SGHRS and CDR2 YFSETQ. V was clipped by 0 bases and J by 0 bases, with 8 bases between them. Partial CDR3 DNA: TGCGCCAGCAGCTTGGGTTATTCTAGCACAGATACG. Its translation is CASSLGYSSTDT. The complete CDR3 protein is CASSLGYSSTDTQYF.

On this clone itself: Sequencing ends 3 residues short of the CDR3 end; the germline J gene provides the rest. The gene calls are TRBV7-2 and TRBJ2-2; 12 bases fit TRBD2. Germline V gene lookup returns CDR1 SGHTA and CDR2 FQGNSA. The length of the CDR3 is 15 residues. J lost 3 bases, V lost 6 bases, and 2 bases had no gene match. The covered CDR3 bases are TGTGCCAGCAGTCGACTAGCGGGGGACACCGGGGAG. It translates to CASSRLAGDTGE. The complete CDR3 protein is CASSRLAGDTGELFF.

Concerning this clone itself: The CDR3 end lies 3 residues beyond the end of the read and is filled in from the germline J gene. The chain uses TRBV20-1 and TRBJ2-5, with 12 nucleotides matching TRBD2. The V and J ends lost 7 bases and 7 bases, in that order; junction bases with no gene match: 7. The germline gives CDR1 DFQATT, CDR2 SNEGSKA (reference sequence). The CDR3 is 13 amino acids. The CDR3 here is CSGLAGGAVTQYF. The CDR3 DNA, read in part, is TGCAGTGGTCTAGCGGGGGGGGCGGTGACC.

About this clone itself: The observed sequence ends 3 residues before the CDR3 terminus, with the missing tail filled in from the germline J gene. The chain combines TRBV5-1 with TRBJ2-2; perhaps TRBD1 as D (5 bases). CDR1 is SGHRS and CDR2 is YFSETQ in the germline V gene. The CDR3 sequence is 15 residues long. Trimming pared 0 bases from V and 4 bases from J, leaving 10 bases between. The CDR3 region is CASSLEVGATGELFF. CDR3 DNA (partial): TGCGCCAGCAGCTTGGAGGTTGGGGCCACCGGGGAG.

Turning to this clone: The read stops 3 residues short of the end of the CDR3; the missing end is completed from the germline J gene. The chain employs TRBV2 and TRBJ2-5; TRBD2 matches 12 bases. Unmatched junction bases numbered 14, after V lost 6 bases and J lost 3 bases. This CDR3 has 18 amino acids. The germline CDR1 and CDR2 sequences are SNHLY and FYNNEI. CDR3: CASRAGGLAGRREETQYF. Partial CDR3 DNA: TGTGCCAGCAGGGCGGGGGGACTAGCGGGCCGGCGGGAAGAGACC.

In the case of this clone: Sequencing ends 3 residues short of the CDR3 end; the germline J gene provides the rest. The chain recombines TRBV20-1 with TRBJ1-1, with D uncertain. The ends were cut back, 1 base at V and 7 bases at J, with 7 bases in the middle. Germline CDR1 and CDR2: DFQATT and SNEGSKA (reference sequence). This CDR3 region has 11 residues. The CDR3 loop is CSARGRVEAFF. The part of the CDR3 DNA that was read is TGCAGTGCTAGAGGACGGGTTGAA.

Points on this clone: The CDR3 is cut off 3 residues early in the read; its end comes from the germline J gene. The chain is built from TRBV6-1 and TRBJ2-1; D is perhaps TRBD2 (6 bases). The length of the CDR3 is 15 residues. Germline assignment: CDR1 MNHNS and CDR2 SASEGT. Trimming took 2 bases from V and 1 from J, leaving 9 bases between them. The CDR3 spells CASSEMAGSYNEQFF. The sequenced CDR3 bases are TGTGCCAGCAGTGAAATGGCGGGATCCTACAATGAG.

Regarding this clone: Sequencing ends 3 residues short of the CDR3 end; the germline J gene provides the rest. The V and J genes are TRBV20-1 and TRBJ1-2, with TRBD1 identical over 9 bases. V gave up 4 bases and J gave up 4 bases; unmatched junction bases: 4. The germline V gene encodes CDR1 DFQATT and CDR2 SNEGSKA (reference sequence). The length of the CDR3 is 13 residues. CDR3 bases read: TGCAGTGCTACCCTGGACAGGGGCTATGGC. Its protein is CSATLDRGYG. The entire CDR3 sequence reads CSATLDRGYGYTF.